The rows below give T cell receptor beta chains drawn from one sample of a study of blood T cell repertoires in COVID-19. Profiling relied on immunoSEQ multiplex PCR, and the TCRdb table lists in-frame clones only, not all of them. Of 200,000 to 250,000 clones in the sample, about four fifths are singletons; the top ten hold 3.6%. Material: PBMCs or T cells enriched from blood (not recorded which). The receptors were sampled from a woman between 40 and 50 years old who had been exposed to COVID-19. Each CDR3 is given with its conserved first and last residue. The order of the fields is J gene, clone size, D gene, V gene, CDR3 DNA, CDR3 protein. D genes are given only for firm matches. Clone size appears in some rows only: once, few, many, or a class for an expanded clone.

>TRBJ2-7|NA|NA|TRBV10-3
TGTGCCATTAACGGCGGGGGCTCTAGCTCCTACGAGCAGTACTTC
CAINGGGSSSYEQYF
>TRBJ2-7|NA|NA|TRBV7-6
TGTGCCAGCAGCTTAGCGAGCGACAGCCTAACCTACGAGCAGTACTTC
CASSLASDSLTYEQYF
>TRBJ2-1|NA|NA|TRBV27
TGTGCCAGCAGTACTGCCTACAATGAGCAGTTCTTC
CASSTAYNEQFF
>TRBJ1-5|NA|NA|TRBV19
TGTGCCAGTGCATACCCCCCGGAGCCCCAGCATTTT
CASAYPPEPQHF
>TRBJ1-5|few|TRBD1|TRBV19
TGTGCCAGTAGTTCTCAACAGGGGGCGGTTCAGCCCCAGCATTTT
CASSSQQGAVQPQHF
>TRBJ2-3|NA|TRBD2|TRBV5-4
TGTGCCAGCAGCCGCGGGACTAGCGGGATGAAAGATACGCAGTATTTT
CASSRGTSGMKDTQYF
>TRBJ2-1|once|NA|TRBV10-3
TGTGCCATCAGTGGGAGGGCCGGTAGATACAATGAGCAGTTCTTC
CAISGRAGRYNEQFF
>TRBJ1-6|once|NA|TRBV10-3
TGTGCCATCAGAATAGGGGGTAATTCACCCCTCCACTTT
CAIRIGGNSPLHF
>TRBJ2-3|NA|TRBD2|TRBV3-1/TRBV3-2
TGTGCCAGCAGCCAAGAGTCGAGCGGGGGGTGGTTTGGCGGGAATACGCAGTATTTT
CASSQESSGGWFGGNTQYF
>TRBJ2-3|few|NA|TRBV10-3
TGTGCCATCTCTGACAGCCGGGCGTCGGATACGCAGTATTTT
CAISDSRASDTQYF
>TRBJ1-5|NA|TRBD1|TRBV7-8
TGTGCCAGCAGCTTCAACAGGGGAAGTCAGCCCCAGCATTTT
CASSFNRGSQPQHF
>TRBJ1-6|once|NA|TRBV12-3/TRBV12-4
TGTGCCAGCAAAGAAACTTATAATTCACCCCTCCACTTT
CASKETYNSPLHF
>TRBJ2-5|NA|TRBD2|TRBV9
TGTGCCAGCAGCGTAGCGGGGCGGGGGGAGACCCAGTACTTC
CASSVAGRGETQYF
>TRBJ2-1|NA|TRBD2|TRBV7-8
TGTGCCAGCAGCCCACCCCGGCGGGGGGCATGGGAGCAGTTCTTC
CASSPPRRGAWEQFF
>TRBJ1-6|many|NA|TRBV6-5
TGTGCCAGCAGCGCGGGACCGTATAATTCACCCCTCCACTTT
CASSAGPYNSPLHF
>TRBJ1-1|NA|TRBD1|TRBV29-1
TGCAGCGCTGCGGTGGACAGGGAGGGCACTGAAGCTTTCTTT
CSAAVDREGTEAFF
>TRBJ2-4|once|TRBD1|TRBV2
TGTGCCAGCTCGCTTCATTCCGGGACAGGGACCAAAAACATTCAGTACTTC
CASSLHSGTGTKNIQYF
>TRBJ1-6|NA|NA|TRBV3-1/TRBV3-2
TGTGCCAGCAGCCAAGACGGAAACAGAAATTCACCCCTCCACTTT
CASSQDGNRNSPLHF
>TRBJ2-2|NA|TRBD1|TRBV11-3
TGTGCCAGCAGCCCCGGACAGGGGGAAATTGGCGGGGAGCTGTTTTTT
CASSPGQGEIGGELFF
>TRBJ1-3|once|NA|TRBV28
TGTGCCAGCAGTCCAGGCCCAGCCTCTGGAAACACCATATATTTT
CASSPGPASGNTIYF
>TRBJ1-1|NA|NA|TRBV11-2
TGTGCCAGCAGCCGCGAATCCTCCTATTTGGCTTTCTTT
CASSRESSYLAFF
>TRBJ1-1|few|NA|TRBV7-8
TGTGCCAGCAGCTTAGAGTCCCAGGGAGGCACTGAAGCTTTCTTT
CASSLESQGGTEAFF
>TRBJ2-1|NA|TRBD2|TRBV27
TGTGCCAGCAGGGAGGTAGCGGGGGGGCGGGATGAGCAGTTCTTC
CASREVAGGRDEQFF
>TRBJ2-1|NA|NA|TRBV2
TGTGCCAGCACCACACAGGATTGGTACTCCTACAATGAGCAGTTCTTC
CASTTQDWYSYNEQFF
>TRBJ2-7|NA|TRBD2|TRBV5-4
TGTGCCAGCAGCCCCCGGACTAGCGGGGGGGAGGAGCAGTACTTC
CASSPRTSGGEEQYF
>TRBJ2-3|NA|NA|TRBV24-1
TGTGCCACCAGTGACCCTCGGGTACCGACAGATACGCAGTATTTT
CATSDPRVPTDTQYF
>TRBJ1-2|NA|TRBD1|TRBV7-2
TGTGCCAGCAGCCCCTCCCCCCAGGGGGCTCCCTACTATGGCTACACCTTC
CASSPSPQGAPYYGYTF
>TRBJ2-5|NA|TRBD2|TRBV30
TGTGCCTGGAGTGTCTCCAGCGGGGGAGAGACCCAGTACTTC
CAWSVSSGGETQYF
>TRBJ2-1|NA|NA|TRBV7-6
TGTGCCAGCAGCCTCGACTCCTTTGAGCAGTTCTTC
CASSLDSFEQFF
>TRBJ1-2|NA|TRBD1|TRBV18
TGTGCCAGCTCACCACCCCCAGGGGGAGGCTACACCTTC
CASSPPPGGGYTF
>TRBJ1-1|NA|TRBD1|TRBV6-5
TGTGCCAGCAGTTCTTACAGGGGCACGAACACTGAAGCTTTCTTT
CASSSYRGTNTEAFF
>TRBJ2-2|NA|NA|TRBV11-2
TGTGCCAGCAGCTTATCTCGGGGGAACACCGGGGAGCTGTTTTTT
CASSLSRGNTGELFF
>TRBJ2-3|NA|TRBD2|TRBV7-3
TGTGCCAGCACAACGGTTGGGGGCGGGGGGCGAGATACGCAGTATTTT
CASTTVGGGGRDTQYF
>TRBJ2-1|NA|NA|TRBV7-9
TGTGCCAGCAGCTTCTTAGGAGGGGATCGTACTCACAATGAGCAGTTCTTC
CASSFLGGDRTHNEQFF
>TRBJ2-5|NA|TRBD2|TRBV6-2/TRBV6-3
TGTGCCAGCAGTTATCTAGCGGGGGGGCGTCGGCGGCAAGAGACCCAGTACTTC
CASSYLAGGRRRQETQYF
>TRBJ2-7|once|TRBD2|TRBV20-1
TGCAGTGCTAGTCCACTAGCGAGGGACTCCTACGAGCAGTACTTC
CSASPLARDSYEQYF
>TRBJ1-6|NA|NA|TRBV5-1
TGCGCCAGCAGCTCAGGACAGAGCTCCTATAATTCACCCCTCCACTTT
CASSSGQSSYNSPLHF
>TRBJ2-2|NA|NA|TRBV5-1
TGCGCCAGCAGCTTGATTCAGACCGGGGAGCTGTTTTTT
CASSLIQTGELFF
>TRBJ2-3|NA|NA|TRBV2
TGTGCCAGCAGAAGGGAGAGGACAGATACGCAGTATTTT
CASRRERTDTQYF
>TRBJ2-5|few|TRBD1|TRBV7-3
TGTGCCAGCAGCCTGACAGGGGAGGAGACCCAGTACTTC
CASSLTGEETQYF
>TRBJ1-5|once|NA|TRBV3-1/TRBV3-2
TGTGCCAGCAGCCAAGATCTTGGGGCGAACCAGCCCCAGCATTTT
CASSQDLGANQPQHF
>TRBJ2-5|NA|TRBD2|TRBV19
TGTGCCAGTAGTATAGGTGGGACTAGCGGGGCTTTCCAAGAGACCCAGTACTTC
CASSIGGTSGAFQETQYF
>TRBJ2-1|NA|TRBD2|TRBV7-6
TGTGCCAGCAGCCCCCGGACTAGCTGGAATGAGCAGTTCTTC
CASSPRTSWNEQFF
>TRBJ2-5|NA|NA|TRBV9
TGTGCCAGCAGCGTAAGGAGCACTCCCCTGTACTTC
CASSVRSTPLYF
>TRBJ1-3|few|NA|TRBV9
TGTGCCAGCAGCCCTCAGAGTACGTCGTCGGGGAACACCATATATTTT
CASSPQSTSSGNTIYF
>TRBJ1-1|once|NA|TRBV10-2
TGCGCCAGCAGTGGCCGGGACGGGGGGAACACTGAAGCTTTCTTT
CASSGRDGGNTEAFF
>TRBJ1-2|few|NA|TRBV6-5
TGTGCCAGCAGCCTTTCCTCGGGGTCCTACACCTTC
CASSLSSGSYTF
>TRBJ2-7|NA|NA|TRBV3-1/TRBV3-2
TGTGCCAGCAGCCTCCCGGGATCCTACGAGCAGTACTTC
CASSLPGSYEQYF
>TRBJ1-6|NA|TRBD1|TRBV30
TGTGCCTGGAGTGTAGGGACAGGGCATTCACCCCTCCACTTT
CAWSVGTGHSPLHF
>TRBJ1-1|NA|TRBD1|TRBV2
TGTGCCATAAGGACAGGCCATAACACTGAAGCTTTCTTT
CAIRTGHNTEAFF
>TRBJ1-1|NA|TRBD1|TRBV18
TGTGCCAGCTCATCCACCGTCCAGGGGGGTAGCACTGAAGCTTTCTTT
CASSSTVQGGSTEAFF
>TRBJ2-5|once|TRBD2|TRBV3-1/TRBV3-2
TGTGCCAGCAGCCAAGTGGGGGGAGGGGAGACCCAGTACTTC
CASSQVGGGETQYF
>TRBJ2-7|NA|TRBD2|TRBV5-1
TGCGCCCGCAGCGGGGGCCGGGGGGGTGAGCAGTACTTC
CARSGGRGGEQYF
>TRBJ2-7|NA|NA|TRBV28
TGTGCCAGCAGTCCTCCGACAGTCCCTGGCGAGCAGTACTTC
CASSPPTVPGEQYF
>TRBJ2-7|few|NA|TRBV6-1
TGTGCCAGCAGTGAAGGCCAGGGTGTGTCCTACGAGCAGTACTTC
CASSEGQGVSYEQYF
>TRBJ2-7|NA|TRBD2|TRBV18
TGTGCCAGCTCACCCGGGACTAGCGACGAGCAGTACTTC
CASSPGTSDEQYF
>TRBJ2-3|NA|NA|TRBV7-9
TGTGCCAGCAGTTCCGTCGGGGAGAACGCAGATACGCAGTATTTT
CASSSVGENADTQYF